The next 30 T cell receptor beta chains were all read from a single sample in a study of T cell changes during pregnancy in multiple sclerosis. Sequencing used immunoSEQ multiplex PCR; TCRdb keeps in-frame clones, though not all of them. The repertoire holds 58,000 or so clones, 75% to 90% seen once, with under 0.45% in the top ten. The source was CD4+ T cells from peripheral blood mononuclear cells, collected in the third trimester of pregnancy. These receptors originate from a female donor with multiple sclerosis, enrolled in a pregnancy study.

The V call is TRBV5-1, the J call TRBJ2-5, with 10 bases fitting TRBD1. The germline CDR1 and CDR2 sequences are SGHRS and YFSETQ. V lost 8 bases, J lost 5 bases, and 9 bases stayed unmatched. The CDR3 contains 14 residues. The CDR3 bases are TGCGCCAGTCTCCTCGGGACAGGGGCGGAGACCCAGTACTTC. Translating it yields CASLLGTGAETQYF.

The chain joins TRBV5-4 to TRBJ2-1, with 7 bases that match TRBD1. V dropped 4 bases and J dropped 1; count of bases not matched to a gene: 11. Germline loops: CDR1 SGHNT, CDR2 YYREEE (reference sequence). CDR3 size: 17 residues. In DNA, the CDR3 is TGTGCCAGCAGCCCCGGTCGGGACAGTTTTTCCTACAATGAGCAGTTCTTC. Translating gives CASSPGRDSFSYNEQFF.

This clone has a single count. This CDR3 reads CSVDVTGEDTQYF. The CDR3 bases are TGCAGCGTTGATGTGACAGGGGAAGATACGCAGTATTTT. The rearrangement joins TRBV29-1 to TRBJ2-3, with 8 bases matching TRBD1. The CDR3 spans 13 residues. Trimming removed 3 bases from V and 5 bases from J; junction bases left unmatched: 4. In germline, CDR1 is SQVTM, CDR2 ANQGSEA.

The chain has TRBV7-3 and TRBJ1-5; D is unresolved. Trimming removed 2 bases from V and 7 bases from J, with 9 bases in between. This CDR3 is 13 amino acids long. Germline V CDR1 and CDR2: SGHTA, FQGTGA. This CDR3 reads CASSLDGGQPQHF. DNA for the CDR3: TGTGCCAGCAGCTTAGACGGAGGACAGCCCCAGCATTTT. The entire variable domain, with the rest obtained from reference TRBV7-3 and TRBJ1-5, is as follows: GAGVSQTPSNKVTEKGKYVELRCDPISGHTALYWYRQSLGQGPEFLIYFQGTGAADDSGLPNDRFFAVRPEGSVSTLKIQRTERGDSAVYLCASSLDGGQPQHFGDGTRLSIL.

The chain links TRBV4-1 to TRBJ1-1; possibly TRBD1 for D (5 bases). This CDR3 is 12 amino acids long. The V gene's germline CDR1 is MGHRA and CDR2 YSYEKL. The CDR3 coding sequence is TGCGCAAATACAGGAGTGAACACTGAAGCTTTCTTT. Translating gives CANTGVNTEAFF.

This CDR3 is CASSYRDRHLETQYF. CDR3 nucleotides: TGTGCCAGCAGTTACAGAGATCGACACTTGGAGACCCAGTACTTC. This chain links TRBV6-5 with TRBJ2-5; no reliable D call. Germline CDR1 MNHEY, CDR2 SVGAGI. Deletions cut 2 bases from V and 5 bases from J, with 15 bases between. The CDR3 totals 15 residues.

This clone is a singleton in its sample. Written as DNA, the CDR3 is TGTGCCAGTAGTATAGAAGGGGACGGGGAGCTGTTTTTT. Translation: CASSIEGDGELFF. The chain carries TRBV19 and TRBJ2-2; D might be TRBD1 (5 bases). The germline gives CDR1 LNHDA, CDR2 SQIVND (reference sequence). The CDR3 extends over 13 amino acids. V was clipped by 0 bases and J by 7 bases, with 6 bases between them.

This clone was detected only once. Other DNA sequences from this sample encode an identical CDR3 as well. The V and J genes are TRBV5-6 and TRBJ2-7; no definite D call. Trimming removed 4 bases at V and 4 bases at J, with 12 bases between. The CDR3 loop spans 13 amino acids. Germline loops: CDR1 SGHDT, CDR2 YYEEEE. CDR3: CASSPGPVYEQYF. In DNA form, the CDR3 reads TGTGCCAGCAGCCCTGGGCCCGTTTACGAGCAGTACTTC.

The rearrangement joins TRBV18 to TRBJ1-1, with D perhaps matching TRBD1 (6 bases). Germline CDR1 reads KGHSH; CDR2 reads LQKENI. The CDR3 totals 16 residues. Trimming took off 0 bases at V and 8 bases at J, with 19 bases between the two ends. The CDR3 loop is CASSPPTEGGMLEAFF. CDR3 DNA sequence: TGTGCCAGCTCACCACCGACGGAGGGGGGGATGTTGGAAGCTTTCTTT.

The chain is built from TRBV6-5 and TRBJ2-7; 9 nucleotides line up with TRBD1. Germline values: CDR1 MNHEY, CDR2 SVGAGI. The CDR3 spans 12 residues. The V and J ends lost 10 bases and 5 bases, in that order; junction bases with no gene match: 6. The CDR3 DNA follows: TGTGCCACCTTGGGACAGGGCCACGAGCAGTACTTC. Translating it yields CATLGQGHEQYF.

V is TRBV27 and J is TRBJ1-1; D might be TRBD1 (5 bases). Germline V lookup: CDR1 MNHEY, CDR2 SMNVEV (reference sequence). The germline V and J ends were trimmed by 2 bases and 0 bases, with 13 bases remaining between them. This CDR3 contains 16 residues. In nucleotides, the CDR3 is TGTGCCAGCAGTTTAGAGCCCGGCAGGGTGAACACTGAAGCTTTCTTT. This encodes CASSLEPGRVNTEAFF.

The rearrangement uses TRBV6-1 and TRBJ2-1, with 10 positions matching TRBD1. Germline trimming cut 5 bases from V and 2 bases from J; bases unmatched to any gene: 3. Germline lookup yields CDR1 MNHNS and CDR2 SASEGT. CDR3 size: 15 residues. The CDR3: CASSPDRGTYNEQFF. CDR3 DNA: TGTGCCAGCAGTCCGGACAGGGGGACCTACAATGAGCAGTTCTTC.

CDR3 in amino acids: CASSRSRGRETQYF. Here the CDR3 DNA reads TGTGCCAGTAGTAGGTCCAGGGGGCGAGAGACCCAGTACTTC. The chain is built from TRBV19 and TRBJ2-5, with TRBD1 identical over 8 bases. V lost 4 bases, J lost 4 bases, and 5 bases stayed unmatched. The CDR3 length is 14 residues. Germline CDR1 and CDR2: LNHDA and SQIVND (reference sequence).

The chain couples TRBV6-5 to TRBJ1-6; unclear D gene. V shed 6 bases and J shed 0 bases, with 9 bases lying between them. CDR1 and CDR2 from the germline V gene are MNHEY and SVGAGI. This CDR3 region has 15 residues. CDR3 sequence: CASSLSGSYNSPLHF. The CDR3, as DNA: TGTGCCAGCAGCTTGTCGGGCTCCTATAATTCACCCCTCCACTTT.

The CDR3 here is CASSRPDRGLRNEQFF. The CDR3, as DNA: TGTGCCAGCAGCCGGCCCGACAGGGGGCTTCGTAATGAGCAGTTCTTC. The chain links TRBV7-2 to TRBJ2-1, with 10 bases lining up with TRBD1. After removal of 5 bases from V and 7 bases from J, the junction contained 11 bases not matched to a gene. Germline assignment: CDR1 SGHTA and CDR2 FQGNSA. CDR3 length equals 16 residues.

The V and J genes are TRBV6-6 and TRBJ2-1; the D is unclear. V was trimmed by 5 bases and J by 6 bases, leaving 8 bases between them. The CDR3 contains 12 residues. Germline values: CDR1 MNHNY, CDR2 SVGAGI (reference sequence). The CDR3 protein is CASSHPSNEQFF. CDR3 nucleotides: TGTGCCAGCAGTCACCCCAGCAATGAGCAGTTCTTC.

Worth noting for this clone: The identical CDR3 is also encoded by other nucleotide sequences in the sample. V gene TRBV5-1 combines with J gene TRBJ1-3; no reliable D call. Per germline, CDR1 SGHRS and CDR2 YFSETQ. This CDR3 contains 14 residues. The V and J ends lost 0 bases and 1 base respectively, with 5 bases between them. The DNA of the CDR3 is TGCGCCAGCAGCTTGGACCAGTCTGGAAACACCATATATTTT. It yields the protein CASSLDQSGNTIYF.

J is TRBJ1-5 and V is TRBV4-2, with D tentatively TRBD1 (6 bases). The CDR3 extends over 15 amino acids. CDR1 is LGHNA and CDR2 is YNFKEQ in the germline V gene. Trimming removed 3 bases from V and 5 bases from J, with 14 bases in between. The CDR3 loop is CASSQTGLRDQPQHF. The CDR3 DNA follows: TGTGCCAGCAGCCAGACAGGACTTAGGGATCAGCCCCAGCATTTT.

The chain combines TRBV10-2 with TRBJ1-2, with 11 bases matching TRBD1. V shed 6 bases and J 6 bases; nucleotides not matched to a gene: 3. This CDR3 has 13 amino acids. Germline V gives CDR1 WSHSY, CDR2 SAAADI. Written as DNA, the CDR3 is TGCGCCAGCAGACAGGACAGGGGGCATGGCTACACCTTC. Amino acids: CASRQDRGHGYTF.

This chain connects TRBV6-1 to TRBJ1-5; D not resolved. V was cut by 11 bases and J by 4 bases, with 6 bases left in between. This CDR3 region has 10 residues. Germline CDR1 and CDR2: MNHNS and SASEGT. Written as DNA, the CDR3 is TGTGCCGAGAGGAATCAGCCCCAGCATTTT. Protein sequence: CAERNQPQHF.

This rearrangement joins TRBV19 to TRBJ1-3, with TRBD1 identical over 7 bases. The CDR3 has 17 residues. V shed 1 base and J 2 bases; nucleotides not matched to a gene: 8. The germline gives CDR1 LNHDA, CDR2 SQIVND (reference sequence). This CDR3 is CASSIGEGQNAGNTIYF. Written as DNA, the CDR3 is TGTGCCAGTAGTATAGGAGAGGGACAGAACGCTGGAAACACCATATATTTT.

The rearrangement uses TRBV10-3 and TRBJ1-6; TRBD1 aligns across 9 bases. V was pared by 10 bases and J by 5 bases, with 9 bases of the junction left unmatched. Germline loops: CDR1 ENHRY, CDR2 SYGVKD. The CDR3 runs 15 residues. The CDR3 region is CATSGQGMDNSPLHF. The CDR3 DNA reads as TGTGCCACTTCGGGACAGGGTATGGATAATTCACCCCTCCACTTT.

DNA for the CDR3: TGCGCCAGCAGCCCGGCGACAGGAGGCGATTCACCCCTCCACTTT. Translating it yields CASSPATGGDSPLHF. The chain is built from TRBV5-1 and TRBJ1-6, with D perhaps matching TRBD1 (6 bases). Germline lookup yields CDR1 SGHRS and CDR2 YFSETQ. With 4 bases removed from V and 8 bases from J, the gap between germline ends came to 16 bases. This CDR3 contains 15 residues.

This chain joins TRBV6-5 and TRBJ2-7; D may be TRBD1 (6 bases). V lost 4 bases, J lost 5 bases, and 15 bases lay in between. Germline-derived CDR1 and CDR2 are MNHEY and SVGAGI. The CDR3 is 14 amino acids. CDR3 sequence: CASSSQGVWDEQYF. CDR3 in DNA: TGTGCCAGCAGTTCACAGGGAGTTTGGGACGAGCAGTACTTC.

The sample holds one count of this clone. This chain links TRBV18 with TRBJ2-3; 7 nucleotides agree with TRBD2. The CDR3 loop spans 13 amino acids. The ends lost 8 bases at V and 0 bases at J; junction bases unmatched: 2. The germline V gene has CDR1 KGHSH and CDR2 LQKENI. In DNA, the CDR3 is TGTGCCAGCCGGGGGGTGAGCACAGATACGCAGTATTTT. It codes for CASRGVSTDTQYF.

The CDR3 nucleotides read TGCAGTGCTAGGCCTATCTACGAGCAGTACTTC. This codes for CSARPIYEQYF. The J gene is TRBJ2-7, the V gene TRBV20-1; the D is unclear. This CDR3 is built from 11 residues. Germline values: CDR1 DFQATT, CDR2 SNEGSKA (reference sequence). The V gene lost 3 bases and the J gene lost 3 bases, with 6 bases spanning the gap.

The V call is TRBV2, the J call TRBJ1-6; TRBD1 matches 8 bases. Germline CDR1 is SNHLY and CDR2 is FYNNEI. This CDR3 has 13 amino acids. J was trimmed by 9 bases and V by 5 bases; bases with no gene match: 3. The CDR3 sequence is CASSSGQGSPLHF. In nucleotides, the CDR3 is TGTGCCAGCAGTTCCGGACAGGGTTCACCCCTCCACTTT.

This clone was seen ten or more times. The genes are TRBV5-6 and TRBJ2-7; 14 bases map to TRBD2. With V trimmed by 6 bases and J by 6 bases, 11 bases remained unmatched. Germline V gives CDR1 SGHDT, CDR2 YYEEEE. This CDR3 is 16 amino acids long. In nucleotides, the CDR3 is TGTGCCAGCATCCGACTAGCGGGAGGGCTTTGGGGCGAGCAGTACTTC. Translated: CASIRLAGGLWGEQYF.

The J gene is TRBJ2-3, the V gene TRBV2, with 7 bases fitting TRBD1. The V and J ends lost 8 bases and 0 bases, in that order; junction bases with no gene match: 5. This CDR3 is 14 amino acids long. The germline gives CDR1 SNHLY, CDR2 FYNNEI. The CDR3 DNA is TGTGCCAGCGTTACAGGGGTTAGCACAGATACGCAGTATTTT. Translating gives CASVTGVSTDTQYF.

J is TRBJ2-2 and V is TRBV5-1; 11 bases are shared with TRBD2. The V gene end was trimmed by 4 bases and the J gene end by 3 bases; junction bases not matched to a gene: 2. Germline CDR1 SGHRS, CDR2 YFSETQ. CDR3 size: 15 residues. The CDR3 spells CASSRSGRDTGELFF. For the CDR3, the DNA is TGCGCCAGCAGCCGTAGCGGGAGGGACACCGGGGAGCTGTTTTTT. The full variable domain, completed using reference TRBV5-1 and TRBJ2-2, is KAGVTQTPRYLIKTRGQQVTLSCSPISGHRSVSWYQQTPGQGLQFLFEYFSETQRNKGNFPGRFSGRQFSNSRSEMNVSTLELGDSALYLCASSRSGRDTGELFFGEGSRLTVL.